This is a list of T cell receptor beta chains from one sample in a study of cytomegalovirus exposure and HLA in healthy donors. The repertoire was sequenced with immunoSEQ multiplex PCR; TCRdb's copy has only in-frame clones and lacks some. The sample records some 190,000 clones, about 81% being singletons. Sequenced: PBMCs. These receptors were collected from a man in his forties in good health and CMV-seronegative. Each CDR3 is given with its conserved first and last residue. D genes are given only for firm matches. A clone size is listed for some rows: how often the clone was seen (once, few, many), or a class if it is expanded.

TRBJ2-3 | TRBV7-9 | - | - | CASSLVQGADTQYF | TGTGCCAGCAGCTTAGTACAGGGAGCAGATACGCAGTATTTT
TRBJ2-1 | TRBV9 | TRBD2 | few | CASSVSSGGYNEQFF | TGTGCCAGCAGCGTATCGAGCGGGGGATACAATGAGCAGTTCTTC
TRBJ1-2 | TRBV6-5 | - | - | CASRAQQGVGYGYTF | TGTGCCAGCAGGGCCCAGCAGGGTGTAGGCTATGGCTACACCTTC
TRBJ2-1 | TRBV19 | TRBD1 | - | CASNEGAGEQFF | TGTGCCAGTAATGAGGGGGCGGGTGAGCAGTTCTTC
TRBJ2-1 | TRBV7-6 | TRBD2 | - | CASSLTVGGALKVEQFF | TGTGCCAGCAGCTTAACGGTCGGGGGGGCTCTGAAGGTTGAGCAGTTCTTC
TRBJ2-7 | TRBV4-1 | - | - | CASSQAVRQAVRMYEQYF | TGCGCCAGCAGCCAAGCCGTTCGACAGGCGGTGAGGATGTACGAGCAGTACTTC
TRBJ1-4 | TRBV15 | - | - | CATSRIPARGATNEKLFF | TGTGCCACCAGCAGAATACCCGCCCGGGGAGCAACTAATGAAAAACTGTTTTTT
TRBJ1-2 | TRBV7-8 | TRBD1 | - | CASQKGPGTGGTANYGYTF | TGTGCCAGCCAAAAGGGTCCCGGGACAGGGGGAACCGCTAACTATGGCTACACCTTC
TRBJ2-1 | TRBV7-2 | TRBD2 | - | CASSLDAGGPGSQFF | TGTGCCAGCAGCTTAGACGCGGGAGGGCCAGGCTCCCAGTTCTTC
TRBJ2-7 | TRBV30 | - | - | CAWSSGEGYEQYF | TGTGCCTGGAGTTCAGGGGAGGGCTACGAGCAGTACTTC
TRBJ1-3 | TRBV9 | - | - | CASSAGGDGGRTMSTGNTIYF | TGTGCCAGCAGCGCGGGGGGGGACGGCGGTAGGACTATGTCGACTGGAAACACCATATATTTT
TRBJ2-3 | TRBV13 | TRBD2 | - | CASSLVPAGGRPDTQYF | TGTGCCAGCAGCTTAGTCCCAGCGGGGGGGAGGCCAGATACGCAGTATTTT
TRBJ2-3 | TRBV6-5 | TRBD1 | few | CASSTPGGRGTQYF | TGTGCCAGCAGTACCCCCGGAGGCAGGGGGACGCAGTATTTT
TRBJ1-1 | TRBV7-9 | - | - | CASSFRGQNTEAFF | TGTGCCAGCAGCTTTCGAGGGCAGAACACTGAAGCTTTCTTT
TRBJ2-5 | TRBV5-1 | - | - | CASSLGQSNQQETQYF | TGCGCCAGCAGCTTGGGACAGTCGAACCAACAAGAGACCCAGTACTTC
TRBJ2-7 | TRBV25-1 | TRBD1 | few | CASSPTGDAYEQYF | TGTGCCAGCAGCCCAACAGGGGATGCGTACGAGCAGTACTTC
TRBJ2-7 | TRBV6-1 | TRBD1 | - | CASRGQGYEQYF | TGTGCCAGCAGGGGACAGGGGTACGAGCAGTACTTC
TRBJ1-2 | TRBV7-2 | TRBD1 | - | CASSPGEFRQGAYGYTF | TGTGCCAGCAGCCCAGGTGAGTTTAGACAGGGGGCCTATGGCTACACCTTC
TRBJ1-1 | TRBV7-3 | TRBD1 | - | CASSLGQASTEAFF | TGTGCCAGCAGCTTAGGACAGGCAAGCACTGAAGCTTTCTTT
TRBJ1-3 | TRBV18 | - | few | CASSPALLQNSGNTIYF | TGTGCCAGCTCACCGGCTTTGCTACAGAACTCTGGAAACACCATATATTTT
TRBJ2-4 | TRBV11-3 | TRBD2 | - | CASSLGASGGQNIQYF | TGTGCCAGCAGCTTAGGGGCTAGCGGGGGGCAAAACATTCAGTACTTC
TRBJ2-3 | TRBV6-1 | - | - | CASSARQAPDTQYF | TGTGCCAGCAGTGCTAGACAGGCCCCGGATACGCAGTATTTT
TRBJ1-4 | TRBV2 | - | - | CASRTAATNEKLFF | TGTGCCAGCAGGACAGCTGCAACTAATGAAAAACTGTTTTTT